Listed below are T cell receptor beta chains from one sample, sequenced in a study of blood T cells in healthy people across ages. MiXCR, applied by TCRdb to the 5' RACE reads, yields one record per CDR3 protein. The sample records about 1,400,000 distinct CDR3 sequences, approximately 59% being singletons. The sequenced material came from blood. The receptors shown here come from a young man in good health. CDR3s include the opening cysteine and the closing phenylalanine or tryptophan. A D gene is named only where the DNA matches it firmly. Not all rows give a size; the values are once, few, many and, for expanded clones, a class.

TRBJ2-1	TRBV25-1	NA	NA	TGTGCCAGCAGTGAACCGACTGTAATAGGCTCCTACAATGAGCAGTTCTTC	CASSEPTVIGSYNEQFF
TRBJ2-3	TRBV5-1	TRBD2	NA	TGCGCCAGCAGCCTCCCACTAGCGGGAGTAAGCGATACGCAGTATTTT	CASSLPLAGVSDTQYF
TRBJ1-4	TRBV5-6	NA	NA	TGTGCCAGCAAGACGACGGGGGCTAATGAAAAACTGTTTTTT	CASKTTGANEKLFF
TRBJ1-5	TRBV4-3	NA	few	TGCGCCAGCAGCCAATCTTTGGCGGAATGGCCCCAGCATTTT	CASSQSLAEWPQHF
TRBJ2-1	TRBV20-1	TRBD2	NA	TGCAGTGCTAGAGTGGGGACTAGAGGCAACAATGAGCAGTTCTTC	CSARVGTRGNNEQFF
TRBJ2-3	TRBV6-2/TRBV6-3	NA	few	TGTGCCAGCAGTTACTCGACAGGCCCTGTAGATACGCAGTATTTT	CASSYSTGPVDTQYF
TRBJ2-6	TRBV24-1	NA	NA	TGTGCCACCAGTGATCCCCTAATTGGGGCCAACGTCCTGACTTTC	CATSDPLIGANVLTF
TRBJ2-7	TRBV12-3/TRBV12-4	TRBD2	NA	TGTGCCAGCAGTCCAGGGACTAGCGGGGCTAGCTCCTACGAGCAGTACTTC	CASSPGTSGASSYEQYF
TRBJ2-1	TRBV20-1	TRBD2	NA	TGCAGTGCTAGAGAGCGCGGGGGCTACAATGAGCAGTTCTTC	CSARERGGYNEQFF
TRBJ1-2	TRBV27	TRBD1	NA	TGTGCCAGCAGACAAACAGGGGGGTCGGACTATGGCTACACCTTC	CASRQTGGSDYGYTF
TRBJ2-7	TRBV7-8	TRBD1	few	TGTGCCAGCAGCTTTGGGTCGGACAGGGGGACTTACGAGCAGTACTTC	CASSFGSDRGTYEQYF
TRBJ2-2	TRBV20-1	NA	NA	TGCAGTGCCGTAGCCCTACCGGGACCAGAAGCCGGGGAGCTGTTTTTT	CSAVALPGPEAGELFF
TRBJ2-7	TRBV4-1	TRBD1	NA	TGCGCCAGCAGCCAAAGACAGGGGACCCCTAGCGAGCAGTACTTC	CASSQRQGTPSEQYF
TRBJ2-5	TRBV20-1	TRBD1	NA	TGCAGTGCTAGAACCAGGGGGCTAGGAGAGACCCAGTACTTC	CSARTRGLGETQYF
TRBJ2-3	TRBV15	NA	few	TGTGCCACCAGCAGAGAAATTGGGAGTCTCGCAGATACGCAGTATTTT	CATSREIGSLADTQYF
TRBJ2-7	TRBV24-1	TRBD1	NA	TGTGCCACCAGTGATCCCGGGACAGACGAGGCCCAGTACTTC	CATSDPGTDEAQYF
TRBJ2-7	TRBV4-3	TRBD2	NA	TGCGCCAGCAGCCAAGAGCGGGGGGCAGGCTACGAGCAGTACTTC	CASSQERGAGYEQYF
TRBJ2-1	TRBV6-6	NA	NA	TGTGCCAGCAGTTACTCCGGGGTCAACAGGGACGGTGAGCAGTTCTTC	CASSYSGVNRDGEQFF
TRBJ2-5	TRBV7-2	TRBD2	NA	TGTGCCAGCAGCCCGAGGGGAGTAGCGGGGGGAAAATTAGGAGAGACCCAGTACTTC	CASSPRGVAGGKLGETQYF
TRBJ2-1	TRBV6-5	NA	NA	TGTGCCAGCAGTTACCGGGACGGGGGTCATGAGCAGTTCTTC	CASSYRDGGHEQFF
TRBJ1-5	TRBV12-3/TRBV12-4	TRBD1	few	TGTGCCAGCAAGGTAAAGGGGGCTCAGCAGCCCCAGCATTTT	CASKVKGAQQPQHF
TRBJ1-2	TRBV9	TRBD1	few	TGTGCCAGCAGCACTGACCGACAGGGTGATGGCTACACCTTC	CASSTDRQGDGYTF
TRBJ2-1	TRBV29-1	NA	few	TGCAGCGTTGAAAGCCTAGTTGTTGAGCAGTTCTTC	CSVESLVVEQFF